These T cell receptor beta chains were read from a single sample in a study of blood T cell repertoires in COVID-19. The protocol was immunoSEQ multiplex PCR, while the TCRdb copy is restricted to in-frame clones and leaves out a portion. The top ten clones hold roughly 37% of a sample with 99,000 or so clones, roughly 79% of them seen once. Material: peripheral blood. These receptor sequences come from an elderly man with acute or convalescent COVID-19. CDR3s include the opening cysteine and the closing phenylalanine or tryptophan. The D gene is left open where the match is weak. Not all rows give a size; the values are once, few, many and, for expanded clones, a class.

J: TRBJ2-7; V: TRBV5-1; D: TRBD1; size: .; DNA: TGCGCCAGCAGCTTGTGGCAGGGGGCGAACGAGCAGTACTTC; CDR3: CASSLWQGANEQYF
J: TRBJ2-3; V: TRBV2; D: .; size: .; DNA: TGTGCCAATTCACGGGACTCGGGAACTGCGGATACGCAGTATTTT; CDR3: CANSRDSGTADTQYF
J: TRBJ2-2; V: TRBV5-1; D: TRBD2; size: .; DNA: TGCGCCAGCGCAGAACTAGCGGGAGACCCCGGGGAGCTGTTTTTT; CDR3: CASAELAGDPGELFF
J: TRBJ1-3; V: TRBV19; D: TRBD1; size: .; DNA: TGTGCCAGTAGTACGGCGACAGGGTTTTCCTCTGGAAACACCATATATTTT; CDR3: CASSTATGFSSGNTIYF
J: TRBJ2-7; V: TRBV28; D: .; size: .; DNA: TGTGCCAGCAGTTTTAACGGGATGGCCTACGAGCAGTACTTC; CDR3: CASSFNGMAYEQYF
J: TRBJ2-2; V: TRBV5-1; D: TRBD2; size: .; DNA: TGCGCCAGCACAACCGCGGGAGTCCCGAACACCGGGGAGCTGTTTTTT; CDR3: CASTTAGVPNTGELFF
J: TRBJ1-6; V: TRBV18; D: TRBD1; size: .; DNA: TGTGCCAGCATTTCCGGGACAGGGGGTTTGAATTCACCCCTCCACTTT; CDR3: CASISGTGGLNSPLHF
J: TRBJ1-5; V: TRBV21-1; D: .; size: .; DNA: TGTGCCAGCAGCAAATGGAGGGGAGGGCAGCCCCAGCATTTT; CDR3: CASSKWRGGQPQHF
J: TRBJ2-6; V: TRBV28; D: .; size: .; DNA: TGTGCCAGCAGTTTTTTTACGGTGCAGGGCAGCGGGGCCAACGTCCTGACTTTC; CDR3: CASSFFTVQGSGANVLTF
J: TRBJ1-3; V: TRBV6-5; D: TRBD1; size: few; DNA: TGTGCCAGCAGTTACGATAGGGGGCATGGAAACACCATATATTTT; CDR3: CASSYDRGHGNTIYF
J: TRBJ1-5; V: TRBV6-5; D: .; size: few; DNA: TGTGCCAGCACGAGCAATCAGCCCCAGCATTTT; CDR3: CASTSNQPQHF
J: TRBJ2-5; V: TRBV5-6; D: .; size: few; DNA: TGTGCCAGCAGCTTAGGACCTTCCCCGCAGGGGACCCAGTACTTC; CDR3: CASSLGPSPQGTQYF
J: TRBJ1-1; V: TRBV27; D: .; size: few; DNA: TGTGCCAGCAGTTTATACGCGACAGGGAACACTGAAGCTTTCTTT; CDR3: CASSLYATGNTEAFF
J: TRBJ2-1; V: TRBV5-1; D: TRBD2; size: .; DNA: TGCGCCAGCAGCTTGTTTACTAGCGGGAGTATGGATGAGCAGTTCTTC; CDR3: CASSLFTSGSMDEQFF
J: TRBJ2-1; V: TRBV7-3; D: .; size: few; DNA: TGTGCCAGCAGCCTCCGGTCGGGGAAAGAAAATGAGCAGTTCTTC; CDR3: CASSLRSGKENEQFF
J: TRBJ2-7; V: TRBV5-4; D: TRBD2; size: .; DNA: TGTGCCAGCAGCTTCGGAGCGGGGGGAACCTACGAGCAGTACTTC; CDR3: CASSFGAGGTYEQYF
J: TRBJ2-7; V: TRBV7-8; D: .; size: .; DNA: TGTGCCAGCAGCTTAATCGGACAGAGTTACGAGCAGTACTTC; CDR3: CASSLIGQSYEQYF
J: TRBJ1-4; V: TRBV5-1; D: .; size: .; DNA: TGCGCCAGCAGCTTACCAGGCGAAAAACTGTTTTTT; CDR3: CASSLPGEKLFF
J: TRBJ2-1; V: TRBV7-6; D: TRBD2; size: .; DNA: TGTGCCAGCAGCTCGATCGTAGCGGGCTCCTACAATGAGCAGTTCTTC; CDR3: CASSSIVAGSYNEQFF
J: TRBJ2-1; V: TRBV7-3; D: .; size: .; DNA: TGTGCCAGCAGCTTGAGGCCAGCTTCCTACAATGAGCAGTTCTTC; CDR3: CASSLRPASYNEQFF
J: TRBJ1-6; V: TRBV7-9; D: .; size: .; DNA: TGTGCCAGCAGCTTATCCCGGACAGCCGTCTATAATTCACCCCTCCACTTT; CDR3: CASSLSRTAVYNSPLHF
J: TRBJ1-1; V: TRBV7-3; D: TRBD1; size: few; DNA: TGTGCCAGCAGCCGAACAGGGGGCCCCAAGAACACTGAAGCTTTCTTT; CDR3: CASSRTGGPKNTEAFF
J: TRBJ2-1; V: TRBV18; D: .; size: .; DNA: TGTGCCAGCTCGCCTCAGTTGAATGAGCAGTTCTTC; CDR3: CASSPQLNEQFF
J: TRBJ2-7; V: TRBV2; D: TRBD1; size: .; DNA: TGTGCCAGCAGCGCCGGGACAGTGCCATACGAGCAGTACTTC; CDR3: CASSAGTVPYEQYF
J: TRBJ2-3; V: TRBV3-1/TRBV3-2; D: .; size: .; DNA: TGTGCCAGCAGCCAAGGGGGCAAATACACAGATACGCAGTATTTT; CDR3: CASSQGGKYTDTQYF
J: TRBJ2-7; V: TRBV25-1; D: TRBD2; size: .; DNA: TGTGCCAGCAGTGTAGGACTAGCGGGTGTCGAGCAGTACTTC; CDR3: CASSVGLAGVEQYF
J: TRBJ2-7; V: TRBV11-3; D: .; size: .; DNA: TGTGCCAGCAGCCCTAGCCCTAGCTCCTACGAGCAGTACTTC; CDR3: CASSPSPSSYEQYF
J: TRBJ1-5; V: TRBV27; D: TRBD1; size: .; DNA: TGTGCCAGCAGTCTGACAGGGGGCCCAAATCAGCCCCAGCATTTT; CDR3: CASSLTGGPNQPQHF
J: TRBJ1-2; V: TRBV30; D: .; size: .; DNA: TGTGCCTGGAGTGTATCTGGGGCAATCTATGGCTACACCTTC; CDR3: CAWSVSGAIYGYTF
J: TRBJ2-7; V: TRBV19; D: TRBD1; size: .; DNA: TGTGCCAGTGGGCCCGGACAGGGGGCCGGGGGTCGCCACGAGCAGTACTTC; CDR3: CASGPGQGAGGRHEQYF
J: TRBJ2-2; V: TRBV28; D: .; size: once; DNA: TGTGCCAGCAGTTCAGGGGACCACACCGGGGAGCTGTTTTTT; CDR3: CASSSGDHTGELFF
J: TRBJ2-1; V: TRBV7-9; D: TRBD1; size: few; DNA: TGTGCCAGCAGCTCCCTCGGGACAGCGGTGTACAATGAGCAGTTCTTC; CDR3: CASSSLGTAVYNEQFF
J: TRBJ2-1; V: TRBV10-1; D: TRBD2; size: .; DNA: TGCGCCAGCAGTGGACATCCGGGACTAGCGGGCAATGAGCAGTTCTTC; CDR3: CASSGHPGLAGNEQFF